This record concerns one TCR beta chain sequence. This CDR3 has 13 amino acids. Germline lookup yields CDR1 LGHDT and CDR2 YNNKEL (reference sequence). V lost 3 bases and J lost 2, with 5 bases in between. The data were taken from a study of blood T cell repertoires in COVID-19. As for the study in general: The United States, Italy and Spain provided the acute and convalescent COVID-19 samples.

Profiled with immunoSEQ multiplex PCR; TCRdb holds only in-frame clones, not every one. The sample includes about 150,000 clones, about four fifths of them seen just once. The V call is TRBV3-1 (or the pseudogene TRBV3-2), the J call TRBJ1-3; possible D gene TRBD1, 5 bases. Sample: peripheral blood. The sequence was collected from a man aged 55-75 years with acute or convalescent COVID-19. Written as DNA, the CDR3 is TGTGCCAGCAGCCACAGGGCTGGAAACACCATATATTTT. Translating it yields CASSHRAGNTIYF.